The T cell receptor (beta chain) described here comes from a study of T-cell reconstitution after alpha-beta-depleted transplantation in children. The authors prepared the TCRbeta library with unique molecular identifiers. Each CDR3 protein is one row after TCRdb ran MiXCR on the PCR reads. The sample consists of 300,000 to 400,000 distinct CDR3 sequences, around 15% of them appearing once. In its sample, this clonotype was seen a few times. The sequence was collected from a male patient between 2 and 9 years old who had a stem cell transplant for acute lymphoblastic leukemia, so the T cells may come from the graft donor. The sample in question was PBMCs, mostly from graft donor cells, obtained 360 days after TCRalphabeta/CD19-depleted stem cell transplant.

The CDR3 loop reads CASSLGTGHYNEQFF. The CDR3 coding sequence is TGCGCCAGCAGCCTTGGGACTGGCCATTACAATGAGCAGTTCTTC. The gene calls are TRBV5-1 and TRBJ2-1, with a weak D call TRBD2 (6 bases). V was trimmed by 4 bases and J by 4 bases, leaving 15 bases between them. This CDR3 spans 15 amino acids. The germline V gene has CDR1 SGHRS and CDR2 YFSETQ.